Below, 10 T cell receptor beta chains from the same sample are listed, as sequenced in a study of human T cells and chemical hapten exposure. TCRdb recomputed calls from the RACE reads with MiXCR, one row per CDR3 protein. The sample shows tens of thousands of distinct CDR3 sequences, over 8% of them seen only once. Time point of the sample: pre-sensitization, week 0. Documented treatment: therapeutic diphenylcyclopropenone sensitization with weekly scalp DPC. This specimen consisted of whole blood, obtained in connection with sensitization to the hapten diphenylcyclopropenone (DPC). The receptor set was obtained from a woman aged 40 to 50 with alopecia areata. Some clones in this sample may be carry-over from other donors' samples.

This clonotype has a count of ten or more. V usage is TRBV5-4 and J usage is TRBJ1-2, with D uncertain. The CDR3 covers 13 residues. Germline V lookup: CDR1 SGHNT, CDR2 YYREEE (reference sequence). Deletions cut 7 bases from V and 5 bases from J, with 15 bases between. The CDR3 reads CASHVGDGYGYTF. The CDR3 nucleotides read TGTGCCAGCCACGTCGGGGATGGGTATGGCTACACCTTC. The full variable domain, its missing parts supplied by reference TRBV5-4 and TRBJ1-2, is ETGVTQSPTHLIKTRGQQVTLRCSSQSGHNTVSWYQQALGQGPQFIFQYYREEENGRGNFPPRFSGLQFPNYSSELNVNALELDDSALYLCASHVGDGYGYTFGSGTRLTVV.

This clonotype has more than one count but fewer than ten. The rearrangement joins TRBV30 to TRBJ1-6; the D is unclear. From germline, CDR1 is GTSNPN and CDR2 SVGIG (reference sequence). Trimming shortened V by 1 base and J by 0 bases, and 13 bases separated the two germline ends. There are 17 residues in the CDR3. Here the CDR3 reads CAWSGALASSYNSPLHF. The CDR3 DNA sequence: TGTGCCTGGAGTGGGGCCTTAGCAAGCTCCTATAATTCACCCCTCCACTTT.

On this clonotype itself: Mismatch with germline at one junction end may stem from a read error. This chain connects TRBV5-1 to TRBJ1-1; D is unclear. Germline CDR1 is SGHRS and CDR2 is YFSETQ. This CDR3 spans 13 amino acids. The CDR3 sequence: CASRLGINTEAFF. The CDR3 bases are TGCGCCAGCCGCTTGGGGATAAACACTGAAGCTTTCTTT.

The chain has TRBV19 and TRBJ2-7; TRBD1 is a possible D gene (7 bases). The CDR3 runs 15 residues. The V and J ends lost 2 bases and 4 bases respectively, with 15 bases between them. Germline V gene data show CDR1 as LNHDA and CDR2 as SQIVND (reference sequence). As DNA, the CDR3 is TGTGCCAGTAGTATATTGCCAGGGGGGAGTTACGAGCAGTACTTC. Residues: CASSILPGGSYEQYF.

The chain uses TRBV20-1 and TRBJ2-7, with 12 bases identical to TRBD2. Germline CDR1 DFQATT, CDR2 SNEGSKA (reference sequence). V lost 0 bases, J lost 2 bases, and 5 bases stayed unmatched. The CDR3 totals 16 residues. The CDR3 nucleotides read TGCAGTGCTAGAGAGAGGACTAGCGGGAACCCCTACGAGCAGTACTTC. Its translation is CSARERTSGNPYEQYF.

The chain recombines TRBV6-1 with TRBJ2-4, with D uncertain. The CDR3 sequence is 13 residues long. V was trimmed by 8 bases and J by 0 bases, leaving 8 bases between them. Per germline, CDR1 MNHNS and CDR2 SASEGT. The CDR3 sequence: CASGALAKNIQYF. CDR3 nucleotide sequence: TGTGCCAGCGGCGCACTAGCCAAAAACATTCAGTACTTC.

This clonotype was found many times. The chain couples TRBV5-1 to TRBJ2-1; D call uncertain. This CDR3 has 13 amino acids. V dropped 1 base and J dropped 8 bases, with 10 bases sitting between them. CDR1 and CDR2 (germline): SGHRS, YFSETQ. CDR3 nucleotide sequence: TGCGCCAGCAGCTTGCCTACCACCGATGAGCAGTTCTTC. The encoded protein is CASSLPTTDEQFF.

In this sample, this clonotype turned up many times. This chain links TRBV4-3 with TRBJ2-7, with 9 bases fitting TRBD1. V gave up 1 base and J gave up 3 bases; unmatched junction bases: 7. CDR1 and CDR2 from the germline V gene are LGHNA and YSLEER. This CDR3 is 16 amino acids long. Here the CDR3 reads CASSQVLGTGFYEQYF. CDR3 bases: TGCGCCAGCAGCCAAGTACTAGGGACAGGGTTCTACGAGCAGTACTTC.

This clonotype occurred a few times. The rearrangement uses TRBV9 and TRBJ2-1, with D maybe TRBD1 (6 bases). The CDR3 sequence is 17 residues long. Germline V lookup: CDR1 SGDLS, CDR2 YYNGEE. Trimming shortened V by 4 bases and J by 2 bases, and 19 bases separated the two germline ends. Here the CDR3 DNA reads TGTGCCAGCAGCAACCTGGCAAAGGGGGTACCCTACAATGAGCAGTTCTTC. This codes for CASSNLAKGVPYNEQFF.

This clonotype counts as medium-sized (0.01 to 0.1%). The chain couples TRBV5-5 to TRBJ2-6; possible D gene TRBD2, 5 bases. V gave up 2 bases and J gave up 4 bases, with 13 bases separating them. This CDR3 region has 16 residues. Germline CDR1 SGHKS, CDR2 YYEKEE (reference sequence). The CDR3, as DNA: TGTGCCAGCAGCTTCCACCTAGCTTCGGGGGCCAACGTCCTGACTTTC. Translation gives CASSFHLASGANVLTF.